This T cell receptor beta chain was retrieved from a study of tumor-infiltrating lymphocytes in primary liver carcinoma. Study-level results: Against blood, tumors held a significantly higher top-250-clone fraction (p = 0.039).

The authors made TCR beta cDNA from 400 to 600 ng total RNA with a constant-region primer. Each TCR beta library was derived from three nested multiplex PCR rounds that employed slightly modified ARM-PCR. For about 11 cycles apiece, the opening two PCR rounds ran with TRBV1-TRBV30 forward primers and a C-beta reverse primer. Via MiXCR, TCRdb re-called the multiplex PCR reads, giving one row per CDR3 protein. The profile covers under 200,000 distinct CDR3 sequences, with over 80% appearing a single time and roughly 18% taken by the ten largest. The CDR3 is 15 amino acids in total, end residues counted. Germline V CDR1 and CDR2: SQVTM, ANQGSEA. Note on this clonotype: Its antigen remains unknown. Likely a read error: the CDR3 ends without its conserved phenylalanine or tryptophan. The limits of the CDR3 on the DNA are not certain, so only TCRdb's listed CDR3 is given.

Co-extraction yielded RNA and DNA from around 20-30 mg of unsorted bulk tissue. Every patient had chronic HBV infection and was treatment-naive. Tumor regions sampled: superior, inferior, left, right poles, and centre. The V gene is TRBV29-1, the J gene TRBJ1-4; TRBD1, as called in the table, went unchecked against the DNA. The sample taken for sequencing was tumor tissue from primary liver carcinoma. This sequence was found in a man aged 40-50 years with primary liver carcinoma and hepatitis B virus infection. This CDR3 is CSAGIGGAINEKLLI.